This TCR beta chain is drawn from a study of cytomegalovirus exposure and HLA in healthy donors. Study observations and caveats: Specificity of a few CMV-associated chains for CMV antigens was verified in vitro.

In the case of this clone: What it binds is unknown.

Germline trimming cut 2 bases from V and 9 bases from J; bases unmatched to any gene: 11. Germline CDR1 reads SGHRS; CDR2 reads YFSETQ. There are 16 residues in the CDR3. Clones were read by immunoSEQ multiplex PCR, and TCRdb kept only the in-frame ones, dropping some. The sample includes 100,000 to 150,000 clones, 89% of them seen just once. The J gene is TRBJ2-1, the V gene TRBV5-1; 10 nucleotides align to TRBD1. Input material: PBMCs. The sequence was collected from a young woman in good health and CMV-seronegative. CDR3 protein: CASSFIPGQGTGEQFF. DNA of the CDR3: TGCGCCAGCAGCTTCATCCCGGGACAGGGGACGGGTGAGCAGTTCTTC.